This T cell receptor beta chain was recorded in a study of blood T cell repertoires in COVID-19. Overall study context: Researchers got acute and convalescent COVID-19 samples from the United States, Italy and Spain. In each case, the material was cDNA or gDNA derived from T cells, B-cell-depleted T cells, or PBMCs.

Deletions cut 8 bases from V and 3 bases from J, with 20 bases between. The CDR3 is 15 residues long. Germline V gene data show CDR1 as MNHEY and CDR2 as SMNVEV (reference sequence). Per the original methods: Amplification of reference gene primers was used by the study to estimate nucleated cell counts. Sequencing used immunoSEQ multiplex PCR; TCRdb keeps in-frame clones, though not all of them. Clone size and the V and J calls come from that table; the DNA yielded D and trimming. The sample has about 260,000 clones, about 90% seen once. Sequencing was performed on peripheral blood. The genes are TRBV27 and TRBJ2-7, with D maybe TRBD1 (6 bases). The clonotype originates from a woman in her 70s with COVID-19, enrolled during active disease. CDR3 DNA sequence: TGTGCCAGCGCTGCCCCAGGGGTCCTACACTACGAGCAGTACTTC. Its translation: CASAAPGVLHYEQYF.